The 3 T cell receptor beta chains listed next were all sequenced from one sample in a study of T cells in Graves' hyperthyroidism and ophthalmopathy (dated by TCRdb to the late 2010s). Receptor libraries were prepared by multiplex PCR. Instrument on record: Illumina HiSeq 2000. Amplification of TCR beta CDR3 regions was carried out from RNA transcripts. A first-round RT-PCR of the TCR CDR3 used the HTBI primer set with the Qiagen OneStep RT-PCR kit. Through fastp at Q25 and MiXCR, TCRdb rebuilt clones from the public reads, retaining in-frame beta chains. Merged by CDR3 protein, the rows form single entries marked with the most common genes and DNA. This sample holds around 540,000 distinct CDR3 sequences; 40% to 55% were observed only once. 8.2% of the sample comes from the top ten. The sequenced material came from peripheral blood or thyroid tissue (not recorded which). These receptors originate from a woman under 30 with Graves' hyperthyroidism. Donor details come from another sample of the same person, matched by shared clones.

The CDR3: CASHSPPGPKETQYF. CDR3 sequence (DNA): TGTGCCAGCCACTCCCCGCCGGGACCCAAAGAGACCCAGTACTTC. The chain is built from TRBV2 and TRBJ2-5; D possibly matches TRBD1 or TRBD2 (5 bases each). The CDR3 consists of 15 residues. Trimming left V 8 bases short and J 3 bases short, with 19 bases between. Germline lookup yields CDR1 SNHLY and CDR2 FYNNEI.

A few counts support this clonotype. The chain has TRBV2 and TRBJ2-7, with 9 bases lining up with TRBD1. CDR1 is SNHLY, CDR2 FYNNEI, per germline. The V gene end was trimmed by 2 bases and the J gene end by 3 bases; junction bases not matched to a gene: 2. There are 14 residues in the CDR3. The CDR3 DNA is TGTGCCAGCAGTGAATACAGGGGGCTCTACGAGCAGTACTTC. Its protein product is CASSEYRGLYEQYF. Combining the CDR3 with reference TRBV2 and TRBJ2-7 gives the whole variable domain EPEVTQTPSHQVTQMGQEVILRCVPISNHLYFYWYRQILGQKVEFLVSFYNNEISEKSEIFDDQFSVERPDGSNFTLKIRSTKLEDSAMYFCASSEYRGLYEQYFGPGTRLTVT.

Comment on this clonotype: No conserved phenylalanine or tryptophan ends this CDR3, so it is likely a read error. The rearrangement uses TRBV15 and TRBJ2-7; D is possibly TRBD1 (6 bases). The germline V gene encodes CDR1 LNHNV and CDR2 YYDKDF (reference sequence). CDR3 length equals 16 residues. V was pared by 4 bases and J by 6 bases, with 22 bases between. The CDR3 DNA follows: TGTGCCACCAGCAAGTCTCGTGCAGGGGTTCTCGGCGAGCAGTACCTC. Translated: CATSKSRAGVLGEQYL.